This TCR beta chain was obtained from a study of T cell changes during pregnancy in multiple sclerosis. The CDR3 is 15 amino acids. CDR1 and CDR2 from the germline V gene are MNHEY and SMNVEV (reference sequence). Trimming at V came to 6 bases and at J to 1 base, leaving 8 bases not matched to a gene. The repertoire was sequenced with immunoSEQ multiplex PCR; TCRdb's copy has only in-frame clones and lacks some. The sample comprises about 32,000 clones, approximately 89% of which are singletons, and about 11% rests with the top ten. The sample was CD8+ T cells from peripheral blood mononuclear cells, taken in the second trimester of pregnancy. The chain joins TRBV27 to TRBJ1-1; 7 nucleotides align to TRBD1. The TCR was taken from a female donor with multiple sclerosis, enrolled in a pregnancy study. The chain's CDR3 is CASRGYRGQNTEAFF. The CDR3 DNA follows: TGTGCCAGCAGAGGCTACAGGGGCCAGAACACTGAAGCTTTCTTT.